The 10 T cell receptor beta chains reported below all come from one sample, sequenced in a study of cytomegalovirus exposure and HLA in healthy donors. Data came from immunoSEQ multiplex PCR; TCRdb stores just in-frame clones and leaves some out. The sample consists of roughly 68,000 clones, 75% to 90% of them appearing once. The sequenced sample consisted of PBMCs. Source of these receptors: a young woman in good health and CMV-seronegative.

The chain couples TRBV11-2 to TRBJ2-1, with D possibly matching TRBD1 (6 bases). V lost 5 bases and J 9 bases, leaving 20 bases between the germline ends. Germline V lookup: CDR1 SGHAT, CDR2 FQNNGV. The CDR3 is made up of 15 amino acids. CDR3 region: CASSPYTTGSGEQFF. The CDR3 region has the DNA TGTGCCAGCAGCCCGTACACCACAGGGTCCGGTGAGCAGTTCTTC. Full variable domain (rest looked up from reference TRBV11-2 and TRBJ2-1): EAGVAQSPRYKIIEKRQSVAFWCNPISGHATLYWYQQILGQGPKLLIQFQNNGVVDDSQLPKDRFSAERLKGVDSTLKIQPAKLEDSAVYLCASSPYTTGSGEQFFGPGTRLTVL.

The chain employs TRBV9 and TRBJ2-1; D uncertain. V was pared by 4 bases and J by 10 bases, with 12 bases between. Germline V CDR1 and CDR2: SGDLS, YYNGEE. The length of the CDR3 is 12 residues. CDR3 bases: TGTGCCAGCAGCATCCTGGGCCGCGAGCAGTTCTTC. As protein: CASSILGREQFF.

This rearrangement joins TRBV27 to TRBJ2-7; TRBD1 might be the D (6 bases). Germline CDR1 MNHEY, CDR2 SMNVEV (reference sequence). CDR3 size: 14 residues. The V end lost 5 bases, the J end lost 9 bases, and 20 bases lay between the germline ends. CDR3 sequence reads: CASSPRTAHTGQYF. CDR3 bases: TGTGCCAGCAGTCCGCGGACAGCCCATACCGGGCAGTACTTC.

As DNA, the CDR3 is TGTGCCAGCGGCTCCGGACAAGGTGCCTACGAGCAGTACTTC. This encodes CASGSGQGAYEQYF. The chain is built from TRBV6-6 and TRBJ2-7, with D possibly TRBD1 on 5 matching bases. The germline CDR1 and CDR2 sequences are MNHNY and SVGAGI (reference sequence). This CDR3 is built from 14 residues. Trimming took 8 bases from V and 2 from J, leaving 16 bases between them.

The V call is TRBV28, the J call TRBJ1-1; 7 bases match TRBD1. CDR3 size: 13 residues. The V gene's germline CDR1 is MDHEN and CDR2 SYDVKM. After removal of 8 bases from V and 5 bases from J, the junction contained 8 bases not matched to a gene. The CDR3 here is CASHEQGRTEAFF. The DNA for the CDR3 is TGTGCCAGCCATGAACAGGGGAGGACTGAAGCTTTCTTT.

V is TRBV7-9 and J is TRBJ1-5, with 9 bases matching TRBD1. The CDR3 is made up of 15 amino acids. CDR1 is SEHNR, CDR2 FQNEAQ, per germline (reference sequence). V lost 5 bases, J lost 7 bases, and 9 bases stayed unmatched. The CDR3 DNA is TGTGCCAGCAGCCCCGGGACAGGGACGTTGCAGCCCCAGCATTTT. It specifies CASSPGTGTLQPQHF.

The J gene is TRBJ2-2, the V gene TRBV7-2; D possibly matches TRBD1 or TRBD2 (5 bases each). The CDR3 runs to 17 residues. CDR1 is SGHTA, CDR2 FQGNSA, per germline. V was clipped by 5 bases and J by 3 bases, with 19 bases between them. CDR3 nucleotides: TGTGCCAGCAGCCTAGGGGCCGCCGGGAAGGACACCGGGGAGCTGTTTTTT. Translating it yields CASSLGAAGKDTGELFF.

The gene calls are TRBV7-2 and TRBJ2-7, with 11 bases aligning to TRBD1. This CDR3 comprises 15 residues. Germline CDR1 is SGHTA and CDR2 is FQGNSA. Unmatched junction bases numbered 10, after V lost 5 bases and J lost 7 bases. CDR3 residues: CASSPSGTGGWEQYF. CDR3 sequence (DNA): TGTGCCAGCAGCCCCTCCGGGACAGGGGGGTGGGAGCAGTACTTC.

The chain uses TRBV6-5 and TRBJ2-7, with TRBD1 matching over 11 bases. The CDR3 has 14 residues. Germline CDR1 MNHEY, CDR2 SVGAGI. The ends lost 5 bases at V and 4 bases at J; junction bases unmatched: 4. As DNA, the CDR3 is TGTGCCAGCAGTCGGACAGGGGGCGGGTACGAGCAGTACTTC. Residues: CASSRTGGGYEQYF.

This clone showed up just once. This chain uses TRBV4-1 with TRBJ2-7; TRBD1 might be the D (6 bases). Germline V gene lookup returns CDR1 MGHRA and CDR2 YSYEKL. The CDR3 runs to 14 residues. Trimming took 4 bases from V and 0 from J, leaving 10 bases between them. CDR3 nucleotides: TGCGCCAGCAGCCGACCGGGACACTCCTACGAGCAGTACTTC. Its translation: CASSRPGHSYEQYF.